Listed below are T cell receptor beta chains from one sample, sequenced in a study of cytomegalovirus exposure and HLA in healthy donors. Sequenced by immunoSEQ multiplex PCR; TCRdb stores in-frame clones only, minus some. The table has approximately 270,000 clones, roughly 89% seen once. Material: PBMCs. The receptors shown here come from a woman aged 18-30 years in good health and CMV-seronegative. Both conserved end residues are part of each CDR3. D genes are given only for firm matches.

j_gene	v_gene	d_gene	CDR3aa	CDR3nt
TRBJ1-2	TRBV23-1	TRBD1	CASSQSTGTGIDYGYTF	TGCGCCAGCAGTCAATCAACCGGGACAGGGATAGACTATGGCTACACCTTC
TRBJ2-5	TRBV7-2	.	CASSSRGAWETQYF	TGTGCCAGCAGCTCCAGGGGTGCGTGGGAGACCCAGTACTTC
TRBJ1-4	TRBV6-1	TRBD1	CASSGTGANEKLFF	TGTGCCAGCAGTGGGACAGGGGCTAATGAAAAACTGTTTTTT
TRBJ2-7	TRBV27	TRBD1	CASSLYGGSRDRGSYEQYF	TGTGCCAGCAGTTTATATGGGGGGAGTAGGGACAGGGGGTCCTACGAGCAGTACTTC
TRBJ1-5	TRBV28	.	CASSLYPPGVQPQHF	TGTGCCAGCAGTCTTTACCCCCCCGGGGTTCAGCCCCAGCATTTT
TRBJ2-1	TRBV28	TRBD2	CASSRTSGGFDEQFF	TGTGCCAGCAGTCGGACTAGCGGGGGATTTGATGAGCAGTTCTTC
TRBJ2-5	TRBV5-4	TRBD2	CASRREEETQYF	TGTGCCAGCAGGCGGGAGGAAGAGACCCAGTACTTC
TRBJ2-1	TRBV20-1	TRBD1	CSVGQGNEQFF	TGCAGTGTTGGACAGGGAAATGAGCAGTTCTTC
TRBJ1-1	TRBV7-9	.	CASSLASDRWNTEAFF	TGTGCCAGCAGCTTAGCCTCCGACAGGTGGAACACTGAAGCTTTCTTT
TRBJ2-7	TRBV6-5	.	CASRDSALEQYF	TGTGCCAGCAGGGACAGTGCCCTCGAGCAGTACTTC
TRBJ1-6	TRBV7-2	.	CASSLDEAPLHF	TGTGCCAGCAGCTTAGACGAGGCGCCCCTCCACTTT
TRBJ2-5	TRBV5-4	TRBD1	CASSQKDRRRETQYF	TGTGCCAGCAGCCAAAAGGACAGGAGGCGGGAGACCCAGTACTTC
TRBJ2-3	TRBV6-5	.	CASTSRESGTDTQYF	TGTGCCAGCACCTCCCGGGAGTCGGGCACAGATACGCAGTATTTT
TRBJ2-2	TRBV10-3	.	CAISEFPKNTGELFF	TGTGCCATCAGTGAATTTCCCAAGAACACCGGGGAGCTGTTTTTT
TRBJ1-3	TRBV10-3	.	CAISESIGVPGNTIYF	TGTGCCATCAGTGAGTCGATCGGGGTGCCTGGAAACACCATATATTTT